This T cell receptor beta chain was recovered during a study of regulatory T cells in long-lasting Graves disease. Time point indicated: newly diagnosed GD, antithyroid drugs for less than 3 months. Extracted PBMC RNA gave rise to the TCR library. Looked up from germline, CDR1 is MNHNS and CDR2 is SASEGT. Trimming removed 6 bases from V and 0 bases from J; junction bases left unmatched: 7. This CDR3 comprises 15 residues. Combining iRepertoire HTBI primers with Arm-PCR of CDR3 regions, the authors built TCR beta libraries. TCRdb ran MiXCR on the multiplex PCR reads and lists one entry per CDR3 protein. This table has hundreds of thousands of distinct CDR3 sequences, about 16% appearing once. These data are also associated with another study on T cells in Graves' hyperthyroidism and ophthalmopathy.

V and J are TRBV6-1 and TRBJ2-5; 7 bases match TRBD2. Sequenced material: peripheral blood mononuclear cells (PBMCs), taken at new diagnosis, from a patient treated with antithyroid drugs. The source of this sequence is a man younger than 35 with Graves disease. DNA for the CDR3: TGTGCCAGCAGCCCAACCGGGGGGAACCAAGAGACCCAGTACTTC. Its protein product is CASSPTGGNQETQYF.